This T cell receptor (beta chain) is drawn from a study of T-cell reconstitution after alpha-beta-depleted transplantation in children. V lost 3 bases, J lost 2 bases, and 10 bases lay in between. Germline V gives CDR1 ENHRY, CDR2 SYGVKD. This CDR3 is 15 amino acids long. This clonotype came up a few times. The TCRbeta library incorporated unique molecular identifiers. One entry per CDR3 protein, called by TCRdb with MiXCR from the PCR reads. The sample lists approximately 400,000 distinct CDR3 sequences; 11% were seen once. The starting material was PBMCs from the stem cell graft donor, obtained from the stem cell graft. The chain employs TRBV10-3 and TRBJ2-2, with D perhaps TRBD2 (5 bases). This receptor was taken from a human donor who donated a stem cell graft to a child with acute myeloid leukemia. Here the CDR3 DNA reads TGTGCCATCAGTGATTTGGACTCTAACACCGGGGAGCTGTTTTTT. This gives the protein CAISDLDSNTGELFF.